This is a list of T cell receptor beta chains from one sample in a study of regulatory T cells in long-lasting Graves disease. TCRdb re-analysed the multiplex PCR reads in MiXCR, keeping a single row per CDR3 protein. The data contain a few hundred thousand distinct CDR3 sequences, around 16% of them seen just once; the ten biggest clones take up approximately 7.6%. These data also formed part of another study, on T cells in Graves' hyperthyroidism and ophthalmopathy.

Sequenced here: peripheral blood mononuclear cells (PBMCs), sampled at new diagnosis, from a patient treated with antithyroid drugs. Every receptor here comes from a woman between 40 and 50 years old with Graves disease. Each CDR3 is given with its conserved first and last residue. The order of the fields is CDR3 length, V gene, J gene, CDR3 protein.

17,TRBV27,TRBJ1-2,CASSGDRTSMAIGGYTF
15,TRBV13,TRBJ2-7,CASSFRGQKSYEQYF
15,TRBV28,TRBJ2-1,CASSLLHRVSSEQFF
13,TRBV29-1,TRBJ1-2,CSVRWDLHYGYTF
15,TRBV7-9,TRBJ2-1,CASRAAEASYNEQFF
15,TRBV7-9,TRBJ1-2,CASSYTGEGPIGYTF
16,TRBV20-1,TRBJ2-3,CSARDRLTGTSGRVYF
14,TRBV12-3/TRBV12-4,TRBJ1-2,CASSPQTGSRGYTF
13,TRBV24-1,TRBJ2-1,CATSDLHGGEQFF
14,TRBV19,TRBJ2-1,CASRTLDPSDEQFF
15,TRBV4-1,TRBJ1-2,CASSQASRGDYGYTF
16,TRBV29-1,TRBJ2-3,CSVEGYRGRSTDTQYF
13,TRBV7-2,TRBJ2-7,CASSSGHRYEQYF
15,TRBV7-2,TRBJ1-1,CASSLTFRWDTEAFF
18,TRBV19,TRBJ2-7,CASSITSALASGSYEQYF
12,TRBV24-1,TRBJ1-5,CATSRMGEPQHF
12,TRBV9,TRBJ2-2,CGSGPNTGELFF
15,TRBV29-1,TRBJ2-7,CSVEVEGASSYEQYF
16,TRBV6-1,TRBJ2-2,CASRIAAGGPTGELFF
12,TRBV7-9,TRBJ1-5,CASQGSDQPQHF
19,TRBV13,TRBJ2-5,CASSSYGLAGVIGEETQYF
16,TRBV14,TRBJ2-7,CASSQEPRDSTYEQYF
16,TRBV11-2,TRBJ2-2,CASSMRPLPTTGELFF
13,TRBV11-3,TRBJ1-2,CASSPAVGYGCTF
14,TRBV28,TRBJ1-1,CASTPGAGDTEAFF
12,TRBV20-1,TRBJ2-3,CSARESVATQYF
16,TRBV5-1,TRBJ2-1,CASSLEGGSPYNEQFF
16,TRBV6-2/TRBV6-3,TRBJ2-5,CASSSREPLDQETQYF
15,TRBV5-1,TRBJ2-1,CASSSGSYSYNEQFF
15,TRBV28,TRBJ2-7,CASSPHEGRTYEQYF
16,TRBV11-2,TRBJ2-3,CASSLLPGLALNTQYF
17,TRBV27,TRBJ2-1,CASSLGLAGGPYNEQFF
14,TRBV11-2,TRBJ2-7,CASSPTTGLYEQYF
14,TRBV6-5,TRBJ2-7,CASSFGTSFYEQYF
10,TRBV5-1,TRBJ2-7,CARSLYEQYF
17,TRBV29-1,TRBJ2-6,CSVEDGGGPSGANVLTF
15,TRBV7-3,TRBJ2-2,CASSPDGGGTGELFF
19,TRBV28,TRBJ2-7,CASGSGIVLAGLSSYEQYF
13,TRBV7-8,TRBJ1-1,CASSSQGSTEAFF
15,TRBV5-4,TRBJ2-1,CASSADITSYNEQFF
16,TRBV10-3,TRBJ1-3,CAIRRDRSTSGNTIYF
18,TRBV3-1,TRBJ2-1,CASSQSVKLAPPYNEQFF
13,TRBV19,TRBJ2-7,CASSSPGANEQYF
16,TRBV19,TRBJ1-3,CASSPTTASSGNTIYF
13,TRBV2,TRBJ1-1,CASNSRGSTEAFF
13,TRBV28,TRBJ1-2,CASSGTFNYGYTF
14,TRBV2,TRBJ1-1,CASSGVEMSTEAFF
15,TRBV14,TRBJ2-7,CASSQVSGAPNEQYF